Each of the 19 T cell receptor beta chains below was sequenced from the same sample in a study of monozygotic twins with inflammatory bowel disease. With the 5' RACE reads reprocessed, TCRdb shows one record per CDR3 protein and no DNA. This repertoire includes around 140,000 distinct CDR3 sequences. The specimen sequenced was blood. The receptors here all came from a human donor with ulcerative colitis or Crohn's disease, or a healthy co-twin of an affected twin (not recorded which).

The CDR3 protein is CASSLELAGVYNEQFF. This chain joins TRBV5-4 and TRBJ2-1; there is no DNA to check the TCRdb D call of TRBD2. Germline-derived CDR1 and CDR2 are SGHNT and YYREEE (reference sequence). The CDR3 loop spans 16 amino acids.

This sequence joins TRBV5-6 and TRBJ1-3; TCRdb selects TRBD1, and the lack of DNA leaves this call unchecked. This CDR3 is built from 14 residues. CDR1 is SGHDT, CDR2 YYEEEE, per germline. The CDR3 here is CASSLLRGLDTIYF.

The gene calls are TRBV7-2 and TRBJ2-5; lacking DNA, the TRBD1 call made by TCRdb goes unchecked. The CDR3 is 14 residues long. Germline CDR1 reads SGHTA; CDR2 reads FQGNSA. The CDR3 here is CASSLGRGRRTQYF.

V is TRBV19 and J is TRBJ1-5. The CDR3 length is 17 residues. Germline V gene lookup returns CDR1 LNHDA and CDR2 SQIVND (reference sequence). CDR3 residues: CASKNARAVNSNQPQHF.

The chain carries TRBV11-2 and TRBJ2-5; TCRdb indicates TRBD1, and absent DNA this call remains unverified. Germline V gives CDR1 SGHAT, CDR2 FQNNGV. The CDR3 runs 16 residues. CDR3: CASSNLGQGARKTQYF.

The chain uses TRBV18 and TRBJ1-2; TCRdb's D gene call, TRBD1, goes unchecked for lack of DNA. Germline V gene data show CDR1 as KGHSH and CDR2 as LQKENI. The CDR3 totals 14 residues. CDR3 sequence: CASSPGQLEGGYTF.

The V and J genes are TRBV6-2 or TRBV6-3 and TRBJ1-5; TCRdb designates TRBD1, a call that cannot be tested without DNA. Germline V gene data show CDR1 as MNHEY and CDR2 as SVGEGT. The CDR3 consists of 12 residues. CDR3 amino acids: CASSLRGQPQHF.

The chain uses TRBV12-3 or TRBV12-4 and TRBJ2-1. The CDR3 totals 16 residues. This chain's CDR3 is CASSLGRFLSYNEQFF.

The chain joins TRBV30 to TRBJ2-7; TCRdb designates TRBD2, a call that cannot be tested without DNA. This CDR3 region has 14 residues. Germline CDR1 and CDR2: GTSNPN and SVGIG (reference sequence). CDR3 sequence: CASTEAGGPYEQYF.

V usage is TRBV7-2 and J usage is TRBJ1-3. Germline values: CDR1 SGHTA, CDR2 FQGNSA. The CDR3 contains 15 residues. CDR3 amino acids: CASSLAQTSGNTIYF. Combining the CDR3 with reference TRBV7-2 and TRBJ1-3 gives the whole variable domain GAGVSQSPSNKVTEKGKDVELRCDPISGHTALYWYRQSLGQGLEFLIYFQGNSAPDKSGLPSDRFSAERTGGSVSTLTIQRTQQEDSAVYLCASSLAQTSGNTIYFGEGSWLTVV.

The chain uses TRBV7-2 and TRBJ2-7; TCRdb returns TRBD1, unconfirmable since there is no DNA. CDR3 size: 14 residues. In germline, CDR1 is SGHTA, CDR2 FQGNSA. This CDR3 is CASSARDRDYEQYF.

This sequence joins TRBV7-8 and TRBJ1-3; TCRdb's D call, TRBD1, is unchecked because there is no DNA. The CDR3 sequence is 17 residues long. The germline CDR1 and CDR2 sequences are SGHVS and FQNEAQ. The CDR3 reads CASSPRDRARSGNTIYF.

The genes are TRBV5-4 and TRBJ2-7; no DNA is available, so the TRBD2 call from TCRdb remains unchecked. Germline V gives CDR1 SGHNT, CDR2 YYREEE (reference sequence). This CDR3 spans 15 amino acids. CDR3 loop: CASRTAQGQDYEQYF.

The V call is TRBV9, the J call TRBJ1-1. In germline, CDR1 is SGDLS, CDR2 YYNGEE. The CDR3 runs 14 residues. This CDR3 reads CASSVHAENTEAFF. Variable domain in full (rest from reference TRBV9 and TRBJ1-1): DSGVTQTPKHLITATGQRVTLRCSPRSGDLSVYWYQQSLDQGLQFLIQYYNGEERAKGNILERFSAQQFPDLHSELNLSSLELGDSALYFCASSVHAENTEAFFGQGTRLTVV.

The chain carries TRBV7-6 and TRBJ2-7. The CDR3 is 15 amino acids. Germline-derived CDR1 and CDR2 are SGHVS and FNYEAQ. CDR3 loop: CASSLGSWSSYEQYF. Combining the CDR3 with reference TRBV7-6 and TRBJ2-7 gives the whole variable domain GAGVSQSPRYKVTKRGQDVALRCDPISGHVSLYWYRQALGQGPEFLTYFNYEAQQDKSGLPNDRFSAERPEGSISTLTIQRTEQRDSAMYRCASSLGSWSSYEQYFGPGTRLTVT.

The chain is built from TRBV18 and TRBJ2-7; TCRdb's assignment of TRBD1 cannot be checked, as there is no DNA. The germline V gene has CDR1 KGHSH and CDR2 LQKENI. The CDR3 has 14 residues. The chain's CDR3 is CASSPGTGHYEQYF.

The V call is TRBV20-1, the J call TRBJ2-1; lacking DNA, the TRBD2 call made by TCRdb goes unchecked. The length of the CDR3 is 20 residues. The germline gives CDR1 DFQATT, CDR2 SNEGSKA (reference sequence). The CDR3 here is CSARDLGRGGASLDYNEQFF.

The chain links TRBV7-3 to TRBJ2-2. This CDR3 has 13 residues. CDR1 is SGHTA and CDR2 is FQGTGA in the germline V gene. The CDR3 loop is CASSPRLAGELFF.

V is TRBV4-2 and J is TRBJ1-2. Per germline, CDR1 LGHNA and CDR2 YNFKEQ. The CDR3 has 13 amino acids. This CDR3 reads CASSQDRTYGYTF.